The clone carrying this T cell receptor (beta chain) was counted many times. Its target is not known. CDR3 length: 17 residues. Per the germline V gene, CDR1 is GTSNPN and CDR2 is SVGIG (reference sequence). Trimming removed 3 bases at V and 0 bases at J, with 20 bases between. The source of the sample is a study of early T cells in non-severe SARS-CoV-2 infection. Findings of the study overall: VDJdb matches were skewed toward anti-spike CD8 T cell responses.

TCRdb processed the 5' RACE reads anew with MiXCR; each CDR3 protein has one entry. Among about 83,000 distinct CDR3 sequences, roughly 13% were seen once, and the ten largest hold roughly 1.4%. Input material: whole blood. The origin of this receptor is an adult who was a healthcare worker with PCR-confirmed SARS-CoV-2 infection or an uninfected control (not recorded which). The chain couples TRBV30 to TRBJ1-2, with D possibly being TRBD1 (5 bases). CDR3 bases: TGTGCCTGGAGACCCGTAATTTTCGGACAAGCTAACTATGGCTACACCTTC. This translates into CAWRPVIFGQANYGYTF.